These T cell receptor beta chains were read from a single sample in a study of beta chain features in type 1 diabetes. Data came from immunoSEQ multiplex PCR; TCRdb stores just in-frame clones and leaves some out. The sample shows 970,000 or so clones, around a sixth of them seen only once. The sequenced material came from naive CD4+ T cells from blood. The receptors shown here come from a woman under 30 in good health. Both conserved end residues are part of each CDR3. Each record gives: CDR3 length, J gene, D gene, V gene, clone size, CDR3 protein, CDR3 DNA. D genes are given only for firm matches. Some rows have no size entry. The others give once, few or many, or a class for an expanded clone.

CDR3 length: 11; J gene: TRBJ2-5; D gene: .; V gene: TRBV15; clone size: .; CDR3 protein: CATSRAETQYF; CDR3 DNA: TGTGCCACCAGCAGGGCGGAGACCCAGTACTTC
CDR3 length: 15; J gene: TRBJ1-1; D gene: .; V gene: TRBV18; clone size: few; CDR3 protein: CASSPPASGTTEAFF; CDR3 DNA: TGTGCCAGCTCACCACCTGCTAGCGGGACCACGGAAGCTTTCTTT
CDR3 length: 13; J gene: TRBJ1-5; D gene: .; V gene: TRBV28; clone size: .; CDR3 protein: CASSLPPTQPQHF; CDR3 DNA: TGTGCCAGCAGTTTACCCCCGACTCAGCCCCAGCATTTT
CDR3 length: 10; J gene: TRBJ2-5; D gene: .; V gene: TRBV7-2; clone size: .; CDR3 protein: CASSSETQYF; CDR3 DNA: TGTGCCAGCAGCTCGGAGACCCAGTACTTC
CDR3 length: 14; J gene: TRBJ2-1; D gene: TRBD2; V gene: TRBV7-8; clone size: .; CDR3 protein: CASSSSGRAPEQFF; CDR3 DNA: TGTGCCAGCAGTTCTAGCGGGAGGGCCCCTGAGCAGTTCTTC
CDR3 length: 15; J gene: TRBJ1-2; D gene: .; V gene: TRBV28; clone size: few; CDR3 protein: CASSSPVLNRAHYTF; CDR3 DNA: TGTGCCAGCAGTTCGCCCGTACTCAACAGGGCCCACTACACCTTC
CDR3 length: 15; J gene: TRBJ2-7; D gene: .; V gene: TRBV7-2; clone size: few; CDR3 protein: CASSLADRVSYEQYF; CDR3 DNA: TGTGCCAGCAGCTTAGCGGACCGAGTCTCCTACGAGCAGTACTTC
CDR3 length: 11; J gene: TRBJ2-2; D gene: .; V gene: TRBV20-1; clone size: few; CDR3 protein: CSASRAGELFF; CDR3 DNA: TGCAGTGCTAGTCGGGCCGGGGAGCTGTTTTTT
CDR3 length: 15; J gene: TRBJ2-7; D gene: TRBD2; V gene: TRBV5-1; clone size: few; CDR3 protein: CASSTSLAGAGEQYF; CDR3 DNA: TGCGCCAGCAGCACGAGTCTAGCGGGAGCTGGCGAGCAGTACTTC
CDR3 length: 15; J gene: TRBJ2-3; D gene: .; V gene: TRBV6-1; clone size: few; CDR3 protein: CATMDPNRGPDTQYF; CDR3 DNA: TGTGCCACCATGGACCCGAACCGCGGTCCAGATACGCAGTATTTT
CDR3 length: 11; J gene: TRBJ1-5; D gene: .; V gene: TRBV5-1; clone size: few; CDR3 protein: CAKTGNQPQHF; CDR3 DNA: TGCGCCAAAACAGGCAATCAGCCCCAGCATTTT
CDR3 length: 16; J gene: TRBJ1-3; D gene: .; V gene: TRBV6-6; clone size: .; CDR3 protein: CASRDLGGSSGNTIYF; CDR3 DNA: TGTGCCAGCAGAGACCTCGGAGGGAGCTCTGGAAACACCATATATTTT
CDR3 length: 15; J gene: TRBJ2-1; D gene: TRBD1; V gene: TRBV4-1; clone size: .; CDR3 protein: CASSPTGGSYNEQFF; CDR3 DNA: TGCGCCAGCAGCCCTACAGGGGGATCCTACAATGAGCAGTTCTTC
CDR3 length: 16; J gene: TRBJ2-3; D gene: TRBD2; V gene: TRBV18; clone size: few; CDR3 protein: CASSQRDPASTDTQYF; CDR3 DNA: TGTGCCAGCTCTCAGCGGGACCCCGCTAGCACAGATACGCAGTATTTT
CDR3 length: 14; J gene: TRBJ1-1; D gene: TRBD1; V gene: TRBV7-9; clone size: .; CDR3 protein: CASTLGQLNTEAFF; CDR3 DNA: TGTGCCAGCACCCTGGGACAGCTAAACACTGAAGCTTTCTTT
CDR3 length: 14; J gene: TRBJ2-2; D gene: .; V gene: TRBV11-2; clone size: .; CDR3 protein: CASSLVGGTGELFF; CDR3 DNA: TGTGCCAGCAGCTTGGTAGGGGGCACCGGGGAGCTGTTTTTT
CDR3 length: 14; J gene: TRBJ2-1; D gene: TRBD1; V gene: TRBV19; clone size: few; CDR3 protein: CATKNRGPYNEQFF; CDR3 DNA: TGTGCCACTAAAAACAGGGGGCCCTACAATGAGCAGTTCTTC
CDR3 length: 17; J gene: TRBJ2-2; D gene: TRBD2; V gene: TRBV9; clone size: few; CDR3 protein: CASNPKVAASGPGELFF; CDR3 DNA: TGTGCCAGCAACCCTAAGGTCGCGGCTAGCGGGCCCGGGGAGCTGTTTTTT
CDR3 length: 17; J gene: TRBJ2-1; D gene: TRBD2; V gene: TRBV5-1; clone size: few; CDR3 protein: CASSLGVAGASYNEQFF; CDR3 DNA: TGCGCCAGCAGCTTGGGTGTAGCGGGAGCGAGCTACAATGAGCAGTTCTTC
CDR3 length: 14; J gene: TRBJ2-5; D gene: .; V gene: TRBV6-6; clone size: few; CDR3 protein: CAARDTTTGETQYF; CDR3 DNA: TGTGCCGCGAGGGACACCACAACAGGAGAGACCCAGTACTTC
CDR3 length: 13; J gene: TRBJ2-7; D gene: .; V gene: TRBV27; clone size: few; CDR3 protein: CASSRSGFYEQYF; CDR3 DNA: TGTGCCAGCAGTCGATCGGGGTTCTACGAGCAGTACTTC
CDR3 length: 13; J gene: TRBJ1-2; D gene: .; V gene: TRBV15; clone size: few; CDR3 protein: CATSRDSNYGYTF; CDR3 DNA: TGTGCCACCAGCAGAGATTCGAACTATGGCTACACCTTC
CDR3 length: 11; J gene: TRBJ2-1; D gene: .; V gene: TRBV5-1; clone size: .; CDR3 protein: CASRVTNEQFF; CDR3 DNA: TGCGCCAGCAGAGTAACAAATGAGCAGTTCTTC
CDR3 length: 15; J gene: TRBJ2-6; D gene: .; V gene: TRBV7-2; clone size: few; CDR3 protein: CASSTGGTGANVLTF; CDR3 DNA: TGTGCCAGCAGTACGGGCGGGACTGGGGCCAACGTCCTGACTTTC
CDR3 length: 15; J gene: TRBJ1-2; D gene: .; V gene: TRBV18; clone size: .; CDR3 protein: CASSPLGRTSGGYTF; CDR3 DNA: TGTGCCAGCTCACCACTTGGCAGGACCTCAGGTGGCTACACCTTC
CDR3 length: 15; J gene: TRBJ2-1; D gene: TRBD1; V gene: TRBV19; clone size: few; CDR3 protein: CASSIRDREMGEQFF; CDR3 DNA: TGTGCCAGTAGTATCCGGGACAGGGAGATGGGTGAGCAGTTCTTC
CDR3 length: 16; J gene: TRBJ2-7; D gene: TRBD1; V gene: TRBV9; clone size: few; CDR3 protein: CASSVDPGTGFHEQYF; CDR3 DNA: TGTGCCAGCAGCGTAGACCCCGGGACAGGGTTCCACGAGCAGTACTTC
CDR3 length: 15; J gene: TRBJ2-5; D gene: .; V gene: TRBV7-2; clone size: .; CDR3 protein: CASSSLRITGGTQYF; CDR3 DNA: TGTGCCAGCTCCTCTCTGAGAATAACGGGCGGGACCCAGTACTTC
CDR3 length: 11; J gene: TRBJ2-1; D gene: .; V gene: TRBV7-6; clone size: few; CDR3 protein: CASSFANEQFF; CDR3 DNA: TGTGCCAGCAGCTTCGCGAATGAGCAGTTCTTC
CDR3 length: 16; J gene: TRBJ1-2; D gene: TRBD1; V gene: TRBV7-8; clone size: few; CDR3 protein: CASSLALVDRVYGYTF; CDR3 DNA: TGTGCCAGCAGCTTAGCCCTGGTGGACAGGGTTTATGGCTACACCTTC
CDR3 length: 11; J gene: TRBJ2-2; D gene: .; V gene: TRBV7-2; clone size: few; CDR3 protein: CASSLMGELFF; CDR3 DNA: TGTGCCAGCAGCCTCATGGGGGAGCTGTTTTTT
CDR3 length: 11; J gene: TRBJ2-1; D gene: .; V gene: TRBV6-5; clone size: .; CDR3 protein: CASRLYNEQFF; CDR3 DNA: TGTGCCAGCAGGCTCTACAATGAGCAGTTCTTC
CDR3 length: 13; J gene: TRBJ1-1; D gene: TRBD1; V gene: TRBV7-2; clone size: .; CDR3 protein: CASSGTGGTEAFF; CDR3 DNA: TGTGCCAGCAGCGGAACAGGGGGCACTGAAGCTTTCTTT
CDR3 length: 14; J gene: TRBJ2-7; D gene: .; V gene: TRBV14; clone size: few; CDR3 protein: CASSQRGFVYEQYF; CDR3 DNA: TGTGCCAGCAGCCAACGGGGTTTTGTCTACGAGCAGTACTTC
CDR3 length: 16; J gene: TRBJ2-2; D gene: .; V gene: TRBV18; clone size: few; CDR3 protein: CASSPPSWRSTGELFF; CDR3 DNA: TGTGCCAGCTCACCACCTAGTTGGAGAAGCACCGGGGAGCTGTTTTTT
CDR3 length: 14; J gene: TRBJ2-5; D gene: .; V gene: TRBV5-1; clone size: .; CDR3 protein: CASSLAPGQETQYF; CDR3 DNA: TGCGCCAGCAGCTTGGCTCCGGGGCAGGAGACCCAGTACTTC
CDR3 length: 15; J gene: TRBJ2-5; D gene: .; V gene: TRBV15; clone size: few; CDR3 protein: CATSSGVGRARTQYF; CDR3 DNA: TGTGCCACCAGCAGTGGGGTGGGCCGAGCAAGGACCCAGTACTTC
CDR3 length: 13; J gene: TRBJ1-4; D gene: .; V gene: TRBV28; clone size: .; CDR3 protein: CASSPNVQGKLFF; CDR3 DNA: TGTGCCAGCAGTCCCAACGTACAGGGAAAACTGTTTTTT
CDR3 length: 13; J gene: TRBJ2-4; D gene: .; V gene: TRBV11-1; clone size: .; CDR3 protein: CASSSRASYIQYF; CDR3 DNA: TGTGCCAGCAGCTCCCGGGCCTCATATATTCAGTACTTC
CDR3 length: 19; J gene: TRBJ2-7; D gene: TRBD2; V gene: TRBV28; clone size: few; CDR3 protein: CASSHWTSGNGRSSYEQYF; CDR3 DNA: TGTGCCAGCAGCCATTGGACTAGCGGCAATGGAAGAAGCTCCTACGAGCAGTACTTC
CDR3 length: 15; J gene: TRBJ2-6; D gene: TRBD1; V gene: TRBV28; clone size: .; CDR3 protein: CASSPGGSGANVLTF; CDR3 DNA: TGTGCCAGCAGTCCAGGGGGCTCTGGGGCCAACGTCCTGACTTTC
CDR3 length: 18; J gene: TRBJ1-2; D gene: TRBD1; V gene: TRBV7-2; clone size: few; CDR3 protein: CASSRTRPGTGGERGYTF; CDR3 DNA: TGTGCCAGCAGCAGAACCCGCCCGGGGACAGGGGGCGAACGAGGCTACACCTTC
CDR3 length: 14; J gene: TRBJ2-7; D gene: .; V gene: TRBV29-1; clone size: .; CDR3 protein: CSVADGTSSYEQYF; CDR3 DNA: TGCAGCGTTGCCGATGGGACATCCTCCTACGAGCAGTACTTC
CDR3 length: 15; J gene: TRBJ2-5; D gene: TRBD2; V gene: TRBV7-2; clone size: .; CDR3 protein: CASSSLGLAAAAQYF; CDR3 DNA: TGTGCCAGCAGCTCCCTGGGACTAGCGGCAGCGGCACAGTACTTC
CDR3 length: 15; J gene: TRBJ2-3; D gene: .; V gene: TRBV19; clone size: .; CDR3 protein: CASSTRGRTGDTQYF; CDR3 DNA: TGTGCCAGTAGCACGAGGGGCAGGACTGGAGATACGCAGTATTTT
CDR3 length: 13; J gene: TRBJ2-1; D gene: TRBD2; V gene: TRBV29-1; clone size: .; CDR3 protein: CSVGLVRGDEQFF; CDR3 DNA: TGCAGCGTTGGACTAGTTCGGGGGGATGAGCAGTTCTTC
CDR3 length: 17; J gene: TRBJ2-3; D gene: TRBD2; V gene: TRBV7-2; clone size: .; CDR3 protein: CASSLVASGASRDTQYF; CDR3 DNA: TGTGCCAGCAGCTTAGTGGCTAGCGGGGCCTCCCGGGATACGCAGTATTTT
CDR3 length: 11; J gene: TRBJ1-3; D gene: .; V gene: TRBV10-3; clone size: .; CDR3 protein: CAITARNTIYF; CDR3 DNA: TGTGCCATCACCGCCAGAAACACCATATATTTT
CDR3 length: 16; J gene: TRBJ2-2; D gene: TRBD1; V gene: TRBV5-4; clone size: .; CDR3 protein: CASSPRTGTTSGELFF; CDR3 DNA: TGTGCCAGCAGCCCCCGGACAGGGACCACCTCCGGGGAGCTGTTTTTT
CDR3 length: 16; J gene: TRBJ2-1; D gene: .; V gene: TRBV7-8; clone size: .; CDR3 protein: CASSPGTPGPINEQFF; CDR3 DNA: TGTGCCAGCAGCCCAGGGACACCGGGGCCAATCAATGAGCAGTTCTTC
CDR3 length: 13; J gene: TRBJ1-5; D gene: .; V gene: TRBV10-3; clone size: few; CDR3 protein: CAISATDNQPQHF; CDR3 DNA: TGTGCCATCAGTGCTACGGACAATCAGCCCCAGCATTTT
CDR3 length: 18; J gene: TRBJ2-6; D gene: TRBD1; V gene: TRBV7-8; clone size: .; CDR3 protein: CASSLGGQLLSGANVLTF; CDR3 DNA: TGTGCCAGCAGCTTAGGGGGACAGCTTCTCTCTGGGGCCAACGTCCTGACTTTC
CDR3 length: 14; J gene: TRBJ2-1; D gene: TRBD2; V gene: TRBV5-6; clone size: .; CDR3 protein: CASRRGLAGGEQFF; CDR3 DNA: TGTGCCAGCAGACGTGGACTAGCGGGAGGAGAGCAGTTCTTC
CDR3 length: 13; J gene: TRBJ2-3; D gene: .; V gene: TRBV7-9; clone size: .; CDR3 protein: CASSFAITDTQYF; CDR3 DNA: TGTGCCAGCAGCTTTGCTATTACAGATACGCAGTATTTT